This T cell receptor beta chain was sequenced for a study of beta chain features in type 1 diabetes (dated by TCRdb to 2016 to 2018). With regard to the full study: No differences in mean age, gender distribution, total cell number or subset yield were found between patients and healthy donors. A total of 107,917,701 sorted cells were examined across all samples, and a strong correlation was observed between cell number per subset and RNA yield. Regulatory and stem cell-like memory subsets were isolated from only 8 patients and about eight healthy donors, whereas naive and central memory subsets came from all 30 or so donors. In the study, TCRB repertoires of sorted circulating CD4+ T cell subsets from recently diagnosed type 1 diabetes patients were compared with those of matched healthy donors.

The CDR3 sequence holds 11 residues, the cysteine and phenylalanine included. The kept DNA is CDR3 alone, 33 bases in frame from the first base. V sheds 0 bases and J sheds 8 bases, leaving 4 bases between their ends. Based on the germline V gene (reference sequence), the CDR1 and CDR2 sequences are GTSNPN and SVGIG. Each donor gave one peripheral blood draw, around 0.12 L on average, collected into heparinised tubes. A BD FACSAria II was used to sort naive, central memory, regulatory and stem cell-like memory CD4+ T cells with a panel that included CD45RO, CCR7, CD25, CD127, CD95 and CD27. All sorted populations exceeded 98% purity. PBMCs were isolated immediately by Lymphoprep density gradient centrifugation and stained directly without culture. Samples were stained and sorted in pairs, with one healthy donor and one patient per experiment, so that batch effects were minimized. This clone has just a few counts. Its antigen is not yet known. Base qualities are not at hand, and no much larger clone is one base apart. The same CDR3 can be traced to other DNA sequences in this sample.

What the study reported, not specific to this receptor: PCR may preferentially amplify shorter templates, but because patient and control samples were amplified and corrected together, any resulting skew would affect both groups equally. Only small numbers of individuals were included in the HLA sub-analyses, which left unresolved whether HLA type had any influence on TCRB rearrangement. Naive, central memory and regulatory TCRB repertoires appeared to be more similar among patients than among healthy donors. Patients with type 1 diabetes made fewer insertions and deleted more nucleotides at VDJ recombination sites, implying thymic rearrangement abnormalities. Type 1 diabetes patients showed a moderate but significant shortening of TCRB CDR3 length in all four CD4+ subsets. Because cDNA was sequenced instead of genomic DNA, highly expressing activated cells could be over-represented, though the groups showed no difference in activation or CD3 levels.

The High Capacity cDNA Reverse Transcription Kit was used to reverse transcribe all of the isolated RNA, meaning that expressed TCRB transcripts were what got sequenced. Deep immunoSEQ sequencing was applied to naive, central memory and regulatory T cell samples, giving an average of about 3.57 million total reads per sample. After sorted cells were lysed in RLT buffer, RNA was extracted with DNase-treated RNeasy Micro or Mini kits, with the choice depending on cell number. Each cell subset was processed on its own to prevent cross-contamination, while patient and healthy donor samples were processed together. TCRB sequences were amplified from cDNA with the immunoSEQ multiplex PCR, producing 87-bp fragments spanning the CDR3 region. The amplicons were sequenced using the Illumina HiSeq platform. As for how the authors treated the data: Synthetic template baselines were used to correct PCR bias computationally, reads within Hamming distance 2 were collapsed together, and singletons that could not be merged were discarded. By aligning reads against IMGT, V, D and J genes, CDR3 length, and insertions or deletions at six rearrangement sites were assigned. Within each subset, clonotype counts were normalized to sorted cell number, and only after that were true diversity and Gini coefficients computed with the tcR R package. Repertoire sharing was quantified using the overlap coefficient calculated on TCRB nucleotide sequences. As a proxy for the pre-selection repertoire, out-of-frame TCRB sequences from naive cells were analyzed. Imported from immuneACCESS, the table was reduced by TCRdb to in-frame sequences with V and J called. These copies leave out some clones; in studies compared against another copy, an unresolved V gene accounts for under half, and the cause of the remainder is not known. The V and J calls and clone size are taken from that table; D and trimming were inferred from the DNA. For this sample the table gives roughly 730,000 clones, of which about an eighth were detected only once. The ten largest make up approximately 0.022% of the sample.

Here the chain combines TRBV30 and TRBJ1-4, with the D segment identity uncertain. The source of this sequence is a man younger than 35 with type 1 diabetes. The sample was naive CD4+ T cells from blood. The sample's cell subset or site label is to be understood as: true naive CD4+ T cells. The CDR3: CAWSVGEKLFF. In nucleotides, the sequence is TGTGCCTGGAGTGTGGGGGAAAAACTGTTTTTT.